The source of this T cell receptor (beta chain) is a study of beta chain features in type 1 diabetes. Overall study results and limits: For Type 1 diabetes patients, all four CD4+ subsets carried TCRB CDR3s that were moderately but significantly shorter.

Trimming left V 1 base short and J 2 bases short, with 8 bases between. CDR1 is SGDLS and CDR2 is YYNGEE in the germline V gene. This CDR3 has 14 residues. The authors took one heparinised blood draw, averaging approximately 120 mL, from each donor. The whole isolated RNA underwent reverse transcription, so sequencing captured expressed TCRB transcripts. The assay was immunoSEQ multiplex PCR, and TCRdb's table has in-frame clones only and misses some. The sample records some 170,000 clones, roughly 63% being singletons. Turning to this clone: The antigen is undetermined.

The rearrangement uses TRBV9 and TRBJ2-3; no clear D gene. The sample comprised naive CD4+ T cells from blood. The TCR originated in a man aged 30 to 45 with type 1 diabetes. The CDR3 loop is CASSVSPLTDTQYF. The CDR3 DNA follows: TGTGCCAGCAGCGTATCTCCGCTCACAGATACGCAGTATTTT.